This T cell receptor (beta chain) was sequenced in a study of blood T cells in healthy people across ages. Primers used in a second PCR of roughly 6 to 12 cycles were a sample-barcoded 5' primer and a J-beta primer mix. MiXCR was run by TCRdb on the 5' RACE reads, yielding one entry per CDR3 protein. Of some 760,000 distinct CDR3 sequences listed, roughly 25% are singletons. The CDR3 contains 17 residues. Germline trimming cut 4 bases from V and 3 bases from J; bases unmatched to any gene: 7. Germline values: CDR1 MNHEY, CDR2 SMNVEV (reference sequence). These data were also reused for a study on T cells of mothers and their children.

The sample consisted of blood. This TCR was recovered from a boy younger than 18 in good health. The gene calls are TRBV27 and TRBJ1-6, with 9 bases fitting TRBD1. The CDR3 bases are TGTGCCAGCAGTTGGGCACAGGGGGCAGACTATAATTCACCCCTCCACTTT. Protein: CASSWAQGADYNSPLHF.